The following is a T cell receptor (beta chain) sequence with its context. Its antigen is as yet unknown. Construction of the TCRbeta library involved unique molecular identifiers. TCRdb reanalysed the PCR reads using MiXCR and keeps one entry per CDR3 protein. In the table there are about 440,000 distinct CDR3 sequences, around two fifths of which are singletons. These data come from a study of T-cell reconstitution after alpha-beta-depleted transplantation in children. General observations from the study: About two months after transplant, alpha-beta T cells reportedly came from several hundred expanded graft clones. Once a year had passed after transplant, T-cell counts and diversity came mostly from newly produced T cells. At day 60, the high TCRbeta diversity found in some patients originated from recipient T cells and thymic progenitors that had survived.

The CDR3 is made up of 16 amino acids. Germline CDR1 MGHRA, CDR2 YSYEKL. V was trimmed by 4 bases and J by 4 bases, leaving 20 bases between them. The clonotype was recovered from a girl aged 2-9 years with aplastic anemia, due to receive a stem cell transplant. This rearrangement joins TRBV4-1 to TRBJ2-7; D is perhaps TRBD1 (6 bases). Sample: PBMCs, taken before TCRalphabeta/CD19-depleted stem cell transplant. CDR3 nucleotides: TGCGCCAGCAGCCTCGTGGAAGGGGGTTTTGTTTACGAGCAGTACTTC. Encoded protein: CASSLVEGGFVYEQYF.